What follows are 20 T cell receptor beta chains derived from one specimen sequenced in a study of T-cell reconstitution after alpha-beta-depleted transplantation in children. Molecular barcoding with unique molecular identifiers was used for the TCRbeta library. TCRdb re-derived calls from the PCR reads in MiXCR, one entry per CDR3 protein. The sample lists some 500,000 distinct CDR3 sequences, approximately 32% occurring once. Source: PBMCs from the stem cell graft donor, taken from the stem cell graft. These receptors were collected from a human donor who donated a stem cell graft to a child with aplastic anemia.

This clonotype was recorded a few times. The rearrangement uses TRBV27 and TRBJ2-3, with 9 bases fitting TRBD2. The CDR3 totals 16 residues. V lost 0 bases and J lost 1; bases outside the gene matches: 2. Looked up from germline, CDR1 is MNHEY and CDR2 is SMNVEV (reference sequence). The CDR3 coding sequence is TGTGCCAGCAGTTTATCCAGACTAGCGGGCACAGATACGCAGTATTTT. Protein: CASSLSRLAGTDTQYF.

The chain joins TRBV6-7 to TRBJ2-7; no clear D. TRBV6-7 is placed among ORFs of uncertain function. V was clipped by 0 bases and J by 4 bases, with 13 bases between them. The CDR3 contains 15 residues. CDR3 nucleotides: TGTGCCAGCAGTTACTCGAGAATTGGGATTTACGAGCAGTACGTC. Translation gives CASSYSRIGIYEQYV.

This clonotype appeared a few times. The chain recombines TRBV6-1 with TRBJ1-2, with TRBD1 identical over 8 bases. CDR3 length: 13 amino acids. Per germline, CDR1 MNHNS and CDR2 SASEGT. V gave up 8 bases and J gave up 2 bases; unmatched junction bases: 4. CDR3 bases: TGTGCCAGCCAACGGACAGGGAACTATGGCTACACCTTC. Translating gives CASQRTGNYGYTF.

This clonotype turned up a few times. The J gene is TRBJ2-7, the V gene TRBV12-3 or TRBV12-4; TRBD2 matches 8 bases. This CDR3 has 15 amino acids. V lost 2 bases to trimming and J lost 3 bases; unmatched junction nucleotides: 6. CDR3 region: CASSLLPGGRYEQYF. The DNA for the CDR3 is TGTGCCAGCAGTTTACTGCCGGGGGGGCGCTACGAGCAGTACTTC.

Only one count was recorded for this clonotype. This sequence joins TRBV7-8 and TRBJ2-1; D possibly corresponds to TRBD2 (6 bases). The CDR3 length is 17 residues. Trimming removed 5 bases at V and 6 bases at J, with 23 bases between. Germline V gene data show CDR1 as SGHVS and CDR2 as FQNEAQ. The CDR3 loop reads CASSPPPGEGGLNEQFF. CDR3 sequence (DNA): TGTGCCAGCAGCCCGCCCCCGGGGGAAGGAGGCCTCAATGAGCAGTTCTTC.

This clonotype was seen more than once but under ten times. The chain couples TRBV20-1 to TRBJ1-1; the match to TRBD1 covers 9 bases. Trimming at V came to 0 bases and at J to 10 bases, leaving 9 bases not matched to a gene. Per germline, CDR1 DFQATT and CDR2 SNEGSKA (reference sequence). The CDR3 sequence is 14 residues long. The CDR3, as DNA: TGCAGTGCTAGAGATGGGACAGGGCCCCGGGGAGCTTTCTTT. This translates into CSARDGTGPRGAFF.

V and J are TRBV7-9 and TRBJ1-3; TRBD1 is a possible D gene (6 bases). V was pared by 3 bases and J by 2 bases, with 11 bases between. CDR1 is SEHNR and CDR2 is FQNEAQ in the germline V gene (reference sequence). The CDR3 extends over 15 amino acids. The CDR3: CASSFLAGAGNTIYF. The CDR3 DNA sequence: TGTGCCAGCAGCTTTCTCGCAGGGGCTGGAAACACCATATATTTT.

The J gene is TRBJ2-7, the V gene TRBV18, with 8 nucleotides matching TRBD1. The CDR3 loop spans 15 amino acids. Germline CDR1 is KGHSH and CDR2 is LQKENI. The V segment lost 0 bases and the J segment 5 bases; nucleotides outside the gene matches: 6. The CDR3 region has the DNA TGTGCCAGCTCACCACCGTATTCAGGGGGCCACGAGCAGTACGTC. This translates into CASSPPYSGGHEQYV.

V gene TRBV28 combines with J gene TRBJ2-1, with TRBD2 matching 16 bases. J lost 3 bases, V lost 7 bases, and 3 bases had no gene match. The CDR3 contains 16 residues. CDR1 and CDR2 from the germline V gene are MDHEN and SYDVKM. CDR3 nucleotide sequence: TGTGCCAGCACAGGGACTAGCGGGAGGGTCTACAATGAGCAGTTCTTC. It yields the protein CASTGTSGRVYNEQFF.

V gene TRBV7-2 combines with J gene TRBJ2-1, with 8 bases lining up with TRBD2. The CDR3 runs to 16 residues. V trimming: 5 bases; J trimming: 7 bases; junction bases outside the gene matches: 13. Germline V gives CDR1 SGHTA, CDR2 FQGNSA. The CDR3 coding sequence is TGTGCCAGCAGCCCCTATAGGGCGGGAGGTGGAAATGAGCAGTTCTTC. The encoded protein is CASSPYRAGGGNEQFF.

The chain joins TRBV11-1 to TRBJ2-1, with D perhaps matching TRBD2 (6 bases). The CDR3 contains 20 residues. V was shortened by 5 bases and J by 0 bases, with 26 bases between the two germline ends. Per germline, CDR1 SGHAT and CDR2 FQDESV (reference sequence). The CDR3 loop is CASSLTRGVGPPASYNEQFF. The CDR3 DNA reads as TGTGCCAGCAGCCTCACGCGGGGTGTCGGACCTCCCGCCTCCTACAATGAGCAGTTCTTC.

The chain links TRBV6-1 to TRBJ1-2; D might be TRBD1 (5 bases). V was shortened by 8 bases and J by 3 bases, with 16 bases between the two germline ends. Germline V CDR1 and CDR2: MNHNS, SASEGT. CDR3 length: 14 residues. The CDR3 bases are TGTGCCAGCCAGGGCACGGGGGAATACTATGGCTACACCTTC. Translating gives CASQGTGEYYGYTF.

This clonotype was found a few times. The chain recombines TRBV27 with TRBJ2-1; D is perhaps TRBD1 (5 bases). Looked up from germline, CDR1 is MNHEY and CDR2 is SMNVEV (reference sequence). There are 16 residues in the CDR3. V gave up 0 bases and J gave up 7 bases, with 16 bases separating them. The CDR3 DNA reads TGTGCCAGCAGTTTATCTTCAGGGCGGTTCTTAAATGAGCAGTTCTTC. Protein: CASSLSSGRFLNEQFF.

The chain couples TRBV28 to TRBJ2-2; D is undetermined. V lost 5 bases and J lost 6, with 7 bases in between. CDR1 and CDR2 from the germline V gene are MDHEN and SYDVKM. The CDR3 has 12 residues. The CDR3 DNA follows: TGTGCCAGCAGTCAGGCCCCCGGGGAGCTGTTTTTT. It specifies CASSQAPGELFF.

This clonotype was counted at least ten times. The CDR3 DNA reads as TGCAGCGCAATGCGGGGACAGGGGTACACTGAAGCTTTCTTT. Protein product: CSAMRGQGYTEAFF. This chain uses TRBV29-1 with TRBJ1-1, with 10 bases lining up with TRBD1. The V gene's germline CDR1 is SQVTM and CDR2 ANQGSEA. The length of the CDR3 is 14 residues. V lost 7 bases, J lost 3 bases, and 8 bases stayed unmatched.

CDR3 DNA: TGTGCCACCAGCAGAGAATTCAAGCACACCGGGGAGCTGTTTTTT. This sequence encodes CATSREFKHTGELFF. The chain uses TRBV15 and TRBJ2-2; D ambiguous. Looked up from germline, CDR1 is LNHNV and CDR2 is YYDKDF (reference sequence). Trimming took 0 bases from V and 3 from J, leaving 8 bases between them. The CDR3 spans 15 residues.

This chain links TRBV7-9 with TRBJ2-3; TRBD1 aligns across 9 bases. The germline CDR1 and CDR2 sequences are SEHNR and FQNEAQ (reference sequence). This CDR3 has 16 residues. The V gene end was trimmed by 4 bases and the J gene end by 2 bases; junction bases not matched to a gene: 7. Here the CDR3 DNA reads TGTGCCAGCAGCTCTCCGGGACAGGGACACACAGATACGCAGTATTTT. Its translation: CASSSPGQGHTDTQYF.

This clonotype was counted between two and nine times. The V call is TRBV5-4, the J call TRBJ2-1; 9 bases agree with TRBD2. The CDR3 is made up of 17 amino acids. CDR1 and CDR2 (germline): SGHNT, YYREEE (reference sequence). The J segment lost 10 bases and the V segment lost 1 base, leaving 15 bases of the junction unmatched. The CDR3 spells CASSLFAFPSGTSEQFF. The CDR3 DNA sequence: TGTGCCAGCAGCTTGTTCGCGTTCCCTAGCGGGACCTCCGAGCAGTTCTTC.

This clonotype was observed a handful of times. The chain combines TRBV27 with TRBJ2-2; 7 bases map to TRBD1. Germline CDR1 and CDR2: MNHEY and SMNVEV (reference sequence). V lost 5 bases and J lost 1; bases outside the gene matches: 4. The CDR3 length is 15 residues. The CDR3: CASSPGQKNTGELFF. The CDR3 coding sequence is TGTGCCAGCAGTCCGGGACAGAAGAACACCGGGGAGCTGTTTTTT.

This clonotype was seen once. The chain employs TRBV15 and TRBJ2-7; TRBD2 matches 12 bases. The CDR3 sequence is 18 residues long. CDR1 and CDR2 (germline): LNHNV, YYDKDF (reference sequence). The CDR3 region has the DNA TGTGCCACCAACAGAGATCAGGCTAGCGGGAGGGCCGCCTACGAGCAGTACGTC. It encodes CATNRDQASGRAAYEQYV.